This TCR beta chain appears in the sequencing data of a study of blood T cell repertoires in COVID-19. V was clipped by 7 bases and J by 6 bases, with 13 bases between them. Germline V gene data show CDR1 as MNHEY and CDR2 as SVGAGI. The CDR3 spans 12 residues. In the authors' methods: Estimation of nucleated cell counts relied on the amplification of reference gene primers. The protocol was immunoSEQ multiplex PCR, while the TCRdb copy is restricted to in-frame clones and leaves out a portion. V and J calls and clone size follow that table, whereas D and trimming were derived from the DNA. Of 330,000 or so clones in the sample, more than 70% are singletons; the top ten hold around 1.9%. Living in 24 US areas, the participants were between about 18 and 100 years of age.

The sequenced material came from PBMCs or T cells enriched from blood (not recorded which). The clonotype originates from a man aged 40-49 years in a cohort exposed to, infected with or recovered from COVID-19 (not recorded which). The V and J genes are TRBV6-5 and TRBJ2-7; D perhaps matches TRBD1 (6 bases). The CDR3 nucleotides read TGTGCCAGCACCTCACAGGGCTCCGAGCAGTACTTC. It encodes CASTSQGSEQYF.